The clone carrying this T cell receptor beta chain was observed many times. The antigen is not known. The source of the sample is a study of HIV-infected children after antiretroviral therapy interruption. Study-wide background: In continuous treatment, analyzed samples were from weeks 0, 48 and 150. Findings of the study overall: After treatment interruption started, naive CD4+ CDR3 overlap across time points dropped. After interruption, shared-triplet CDR3 clustering rose in a few patients.

A 3' RACE protocol on RNA, with unique molecular identifiers, produced the TCR library. TCRdb re-derived calls from the 3' RACE reads in MiXCR, one entry per CDR3 protein. In the table there are roughly 15,000 distinct CDR3 sequences, more than 3% of which are singletons. Regarding treatment: PENTA 11 planned treatment interruption arm or continuous ART arm. The TCR was taken from a pool of human donors with HIV. The sample consisted of CD45RO+ CD8+ T cells from PBMCs, pooled from several time points, taken from a donor given antiretroviral therapy, either interrupted or continuous. Subset meaning: memory CD8+ CD45RO+ CD45RA- T cells.

The CDR3 DNA sequence: TGTGCCACCAGCAGATCGGGACAGGGAGGACAGCCCCAGCATTTT. Translating gives CATSRSGQGGQPQHF. The chain is built from TRBV15 and TRBJ1-5, with 9 bases fitting TRBD1. Germline V gene data show CDR1 as LNHNV and CDR2 as YYDKDF (reference sequence). The CDR3 spans 15 residues. Losses at the gene ends were 2 bases for V and 7 bases for J; bases not matched to a gene: 6.